The 24 T cell receptor beta chains reported below all come from one sample, sequenced in a study of blood T cells in healthy people across ages. PCR was performed a second time for about 6 to 12 cycles using a sample-barcoded 5' primer and a J-beta primer mix. TCRdb re-derived calls from the 5' RACE reads in MiXCR, one entry per CDR3 protein. The profile shows over a million distinct CDR3 sequences, 45% of them singletons. Sequences were obtained from blood. The receptors here all came from a woman between 55 and 75 years old in good health.

This clonotype was recorded a few times. The chain joins TRBV20-1 to TRBJ2-1; perhaps TRBD2 as D (6 bases). Germline CDR1 and CDR2: DFQATT and SNEGSKA (reference sequence). The length of the CDR3 is 11 residues. With 7 bases removed from V and 10 bases from J, the gap between germline ends came to 14 bases. The CDR3 region is CSGGRTREQFF. The CDR3 DNA is TGCAGTGGGGGGAGGACCCGCGAGCAGTTCTTC.

This clonotype was observed many times. The gene calls are TRBV6-2 or TRBV6-3 and TRBJ2-1; 9 bases agree with TRBD2. In germline, CDR1 is MNHEY, CDR2 SVGEGT. V lost 6 bases to trimming and J lost 7 bases; unmatched junction nucleotides: 10. This CDR3 has 15 residues. CDR3 sequence (DNA): TGTGCCAGCAGAGGGGAGGCTAGCGGGAATAATGAGCAGTTCTTC. Translating it yields CASRGEASGNNEQFF.

This clonotype appeared a few times. The V call is TRBV27, the J call TRBJ2-7, with 7 bases aligning to TRBD2. Germline V gene data show CDR1 as MNHEY and CDR2 as SMNVEV (reference sequence). The CDR3 totals 13 residues. The trim removed 4 bases at V and 4 bases at J, leaving 4 bases unmatched. CDR3 protein: CASSSTSTYEQYF. CDR3 in DNA: TGTGCCAGCAGTTCGACTAGCACGTACGAGCAGTACTTC.

Ten or more counts support this clonotype. The gene calls are TRBV12-3 or TRBV12-4 and TRBJ1-6, with TRBD1 matching over 8 bases. This CDR3 has 14 residues. With 3 bases clipped from V and 7 bases from J, the junction kept 2 bases outside the gene matches. CDR3 DNA sequence: TGTGCCAGCAGTTTGACAGGGGTCAATTCACCCCTCCACTTT. It specifies CASSLTGVNSPLHF.

The chain has TRBV4-1 and TRBJ2-7; 11 bases are shared with TRBD2. The length of the CDR3 is 15 residues. The germline CDR1 and CDR2 sequences are MGHRA and YSYEKL. Trimming took 1 base from V and 3 from J; bases not matched to a gene: 2. The CDR3 nucleotides are TGCGCCAGCAGCCAAGGACTAGCGGGGTGCTACGAGCAGTACTTC. Translation: CASSQGLAGCYEQYF.

This clonotype was recorded a few times. The rearrangement joins TRBV28 to TRBJ2-1; D is unresolved. Germline CDR1 MDHEN, CDR2 SYDVKM. The CDR3 contains 10 residues. V gave up 6 bases and J gave up 10 bases, with 7 bases separating them. The CDR3 here is CASSSYEQFF. The CDR3 coding sequence is TGTGCCAGCAGCTCCTACGAGCAGTTCTTC.

In its sample, this clonotype was seen once. The chain is built from TRBV11-2 and TRBJ2-5, with 12 bases matching TRBD2. The trim removed 5 bases at V and 5 bases at J, leaving 3 bases unmatched. The CDR3 runs 14 residues. Germline lookup yields CDR1 SGHAT and CDR2 FQNNGV. The CDR3 sequence is CASSATSGRETQYF. The CDR3 DNA follows: TGTGCCAGCAGCGCCACTAGCGGGAGGGAGACCCAGTACTTC.

This CDR3 reads CSARQGSYSNQPQHF. The CDR3 nucleotides are TGCAGTGCTAGGCAGGGATCGTATAGCAATCAGCCCCAGCATTTT. The chain couples TRBV20-1 to TRBJ1-5; D is perhaps TRBD1 (5 bases). The CDR3 loop spans 15 amino acids. CDR1 DFQATT and CDR2 SNEGSKA come from the germline V gene (reference sequence). V was cut by 3 bases and J by 0 bases, with 12 bases left in between.

The chain uses TRBV6-5 and TRBJ2-7; TRBD2 agrees at 7 bases. The end of the DNA fits TRBJ2-5 better, so the J call may be wrong. Germline CDR1 MNHEY, CDR2 SVGAGI. The CDR3 spans 16 residues. The CDR3 is CASTEPGRAGSRTQYF. CDR3 DNA sequence: TGTGCCAGCACCGAGCCGGGACGAGCGGGATCGCGGACCCAGTACTTC.

J is TRBJ2-3 and V is TRBV6-5; D perhaps matches TRBD2 (5 bases). V was clipped by 0 bases and J by 7 bases, with 8 bases between them. Germline V gene data show CDR1 as MNHEY and CDR2 as SVGAGI. The CDR3 runs 13 residues. The CDR3: CASSYSEEYTQYF. CDR3 nucleotide sequence: TGTGCCAGCAGTTACTCGGAGGAATATACGCAGTATTTT.

This clonotype came up a few times. The rearrangement links TRBV2 to TRBJ2-1; 12 bases are a match to TRBD2. V was pared by 4 bases and J by 7 bases, with 2 bases of the junction left unmatched. The CDR3 runs 14 residues. Germline V CDR1 and CDR2: SNHLY, FYNNEI. CDR3 loop: CASSGTSGNNEQFF. CDR3 DNA: TGTGCCAGCAGTGGGACTAGCGGGAATAATGAGCAGTTCTTC.

This sequence joins TRBV3-1 and TRBJ2-7; 7 bases are a match to TRBD2. The germline V gene encodes CDR1 LGHDT and CDR2 YNNKEL (reference sequence). Trimming removed 0 bases from V and 2 bases from J; junction bases left unmatched: 7. The CDR3 contains 16 residues. CDR3 nucleotide sequence: TGTGCCAGCAGCCAAGAGAGCCTAGCGGAGCCCTACGAGCAGTACTTC. Translating it yields CASSQESLAEPYEQYF.

This clonotype was counted once. The germline gene is not matched at one end of the junction; a read error may be the cause. The chain combines TRBV12-3 or TRBV12-4 with TRBJ2-3; D unclear. The CDR3 consists of 12 residues. The CDR3 spells CASRPPADAQYF. The DNA for the CDR3 is TGTGCCAGCAGACCGCCTGCAGATGCGCAGTATTTT.

This clonotype was found once. The chain couples TRBV7-6 to TRBJ2-3, with 7 nucleotides matching TRBD2. The CDR3 spans 17 residues. The germline CDR1 and CDR2 sequences are SGHVS and FNYEAQ. The trim removed 3 bases at V and 4 bases at J, leaving 13 bases unmatched. The CDR3 region has the DNA TGTGCCAGCAGCTTCTTGGGGAGCGGGGCGAGTGCAGATACGCAGTATTTT. Its translation: CASSFLGSGASADTQYF.

V and J are TRBV7-9 and TRBJ2-5, with TRBD2 identical over 7 bases. The CDR3 covers 16 residues. Germline V CDR1 and CDR2: SEHNR, FQNEAQ (reference sequence). The trim removed 3 bases at V and 0 bases at J, leaving 7 bases unmatched. The CDR3: CASSFQGAGDQETQYF. For the CDR3, the DNA is TGTGCCAGCAGCTTTCAAGGGGCGGGAGACCAAGAGACCCAGTACTTC. Complete variable domain (other parts from reference TRBV7-9 and TRBJ2-5): DTGVSQNPRHKITKRGQNVTFRCDPISEHNRLYWYRQTLGQGPEFLTYFQNEAQLEKSRLLSDRFSAERPKGSFSTLEIQRTEQGDSAMYLCASSFQGAGDQETQYFGPGTRLLVL.

The chain couples TRBV29-1 to TRBJ2-5; 9 bases are a match to TRBD1. V shed 4 bases and J 11 bases; nucleotides not matched to a gene: 5. This CDR3 comprises 11 residues. CDR1 and CDR2 (germline): SQVTM, ANQGSEA. CDR3 DNA sequence: TGCAGCGTTGGCCGGGACAGGGAGCAGTACTTC. Protein: CSVGRDREQYF.

This chain links TRBV5-1 with TRBJ1-3, with D unresolved. CDR3 length: 14 residues. Germline-derived CDR1 and CDR2 are SGHRS and YFSETQ. Between the trimmed V and J ends, which lost 4 bases and 4 bases, there was a span of 12 bases. CDR3 sequence reads: CASSTGGGGNTIYF. CDR3 in DNA: TGCGCCAGCAGCACGGGAGGTGGAGGAAACACCATATATTTT.

This clonotype was found a few times. The V call is TRBV10-3, the J call TRBJ2-1, with D possibly matching TRBD1 (5 bases). Trimming took 6 bases from V and 6 from J, leaving 12 bases between them. This CDR3 spans 13 amino acids. CDR1 is ENHRY and CDR2 is SYGVKD in the germline V gene. The DNA for the CDR3 is TGTGCCATCAGGGTGACAGCGAGCAATGAGCAGTTCTTC. Translating gives CAIRVTASNEQFF.

This clonotype has just a few counts. CDR3 bases: TGTGCCAGCAGCTTAGGGACTAGCGGGAGGGCCGCCGGTGAGACCCAGTACTTC. Translation: CASSLGTSGRAAGETQYF. The chain joins TRBV7-9 to TRBJ2-5, with 15 bases identical to TRBD2. This CDR3 region has 18 residues. V gave up 1 base and J gave up 5 bases; unmatched junction bases: 8. Germline values: CDR1 SEHNR, CDR2 FQNEAQ (reference sequence).

The CDR3 coding sequence is TGTGCCAGCAGCTCGGGGGGGGGCGCTGGCTATGGCTACACCTTC. It specifies CASSSGGGAGYGYTF. This chain uses TRBV7-9 with TRBJ1-2, with D perhaps TRBD1 (6 bases). Germline V CDR1 and CDR2: SEHNR, FQNEAQ (reference sequence). This CDR3 region has 15 residues. Deletions cut 4 bases from V and 4 bases from J, with 16 bases between.

This clonotype was counted only a few times. A read error is possible here, since a much larger clone lies one base away. The J gene is TRBJ2-1, the V gene TRBV29-1; the match to TRBD1 covers 7 bases. Germline V gene data show CDR1 as SQVTM and CDR2 as ANQGSEA. Unmatched junction bases numbered 13, after V lost 1 base and J lost 13 bases. This CDR3 comprises 14 residues. Here the CDR3 reads CSVEVPRQGETQFF. DNA of the CDR3: TGCAGCGTTGAAGTCCCCAGACAGGGTGAGACCCAGTTCTTC.

The chain couples TRBV15 to TRBJ1-2; D not resolved. The CDR3 runs 12 residues. V lost 3 bases to trimming and J lost 3 bases, with 5 bases between them. The germline gives CDR1 LNHNV, CDR2 YYDKDF (reference sequence). CDR3 coding DNA: TGTGCCACCAGCAGTACGGACTATGGCTACACCTTC. This encodes CATSSTDYGYTF.

In the case of this clonotype: Its ends do not fully match the called genes, so a read error is possible. The chain couples TRBV20-1 to TRBJ2-7; the D call may be TRBD1 or TRBD2 (5 bases each). TRBJ2-5 matches the DNA end more closely, so the J call is doubtful. Germline-derived CDR1 and CDR2 are DFQATT and SNEGSKA (reference sequence). There are 13 residues in the CDR3. The CDR3 sequence is CNARDLGRETQYF. The CDR3 DNA follows: TGCAATGCTAGAGATTTGGGACGGGAGACCCAGTACTTC.

This clonotype was recorded only once. The J gene is TRBJ2-5, the V gene TRBV12-3 or TRBV12-4; 9 bases are shared with TRBD1. Trimming took 6 bases from V and 3 from J; bases not matched to a gene: 8. This CDR3 is 15 amino acids long. For the CDR3, the DNA is TGTGCCAGCAGCACAGGGGGCGCGGGTGAAGAGACCCAGTACTTC. This codes for CASSTGGAGEETQYF.